The entry below describes one T cell receptor (beta chain). There is no known antigen for this receptor. No qualities accompany the bases; no much larger clone lies one base away. The sample contains more than one DNA sequence encoding this CDR3. This specimen belongs to a study of shared clonotypes between healthy human individuals (dated by TCRdb to 2019 to 2021). About the full investigation: The cohort comprised a couple of women and a few men aged 18 to 49 years. For each donor, CD4 naive and CD4 memory were each run on three plates, CD8 naive on two plates, and CD8 memory on one plate. To estimate repertoire size and how much clonotypes are shared between individuals, the study performed deep sequencing of blood TCR repertoires from 4 to 6 healthy adults. To increase sequencing depth and limit assay-specific biases, TCR repertoire library preparation and sequencing were carried out by different laboratories using diverse techniques. Per donor, leukapheresis produced somewhere between about 0.9 and 9.5 billion PBMCs. The full study reports these points: The genetic and exposure-history diversity represented was limited by the small number of donors. Based on pairwise subsampling, the degree of clonotype sharing among donors was expected to be affected by sequencing depth. Incomplete sequencing was indicated by rarefaction of sorted-subset datasets, despite the large sequencing depth. Naive subsets generally had larger estimated clonotype richness than memory subsets did. When a handful of donors were compared, the shared fraction of clonotypes was about 5.2% for naive CD4, approximately 3.3% for naive CD8, 2.3% for memory CD4, and about 0.36% for memory CD8. Higher generation probabilities were observed for clonotypes shared by all four sorted-subset donors than for non-shared clonotypes. Sampling was restricted to blood, and TCR repertoires in tissues likely differ from the TCR repertoires found in blood.

The germline V and J ends show losses of 3 bases and 4 bases respectively, and no gene match explains 7 bases of the junction. CDR1 SGDLS and CDR2 YYNGEE are derived from the germline V gene. From the cysteine up to the phenylalanine, the CDR3 has a length of 14 residues. Here the CDR3 DNA is all that survives: 42 bases in frame from base 1. Using the deep immunoSEQ assay, TCR CDR3 regions were amplified from genomic DNA by multiplex PCR. Extracted genomic DNA from each cell subset was spread evenly across all wells of several immunoSEQ 96-well plates, with each plate serving as a replicate. For sorted subsets, 200 ng of genomic DNA, equivalent to about 30,000 T cell genomes, went into each replicate PCR. Purified libraries were quantified with a Qubit 3.0 fluorometer, sized on a Bioanalyzer 2100, and re-quantified with the KAPA Library Quantification kit. A separate single-read 150-cycle Illumina NextSeq 550 flow cell was used to sequence each immunoSEQ 96-well plate. Concerning the study's data processing: Because the immunoSEQ output held only junctional sequences and lacked quality scores, the filtering could not match the filtering applied to full-length reads. Sequences were annotated with PyIR, a Python wrapper for IgBLAST v1.9, and V/J genes and CDR3 were assigned using IMGT germline references. Reads were filtered out if the reads had weak V/J assignments (E-value above 1e-6), no CDR3, stop codons, out-of-frame junctions, or ambiguous translated residues. V3J clonotypes were defined as sequences sharing an identical inferred V gene, J gene, and CDR3 amino acid sequence. The percentage overlap between two repertoires was calculated by dividing the number of shared unique clonotypes by the size of the smaller repertoire. Three approaches were used to assess repertoire richness: RTK rarefaction, the Chao1 estimator, and Recon v2.1 estimates of unobserved clonotypes. For all TCRbeta clonotypes obtained by the gDNA method from several donors, generation probabilities were computed with OLGA. TCRdb limited this immuneACCESS table to in-frame rearrangements with V and J called. A share of clones is missing; checked studies link under half to unresolved V genes, and the rest is unexplained. V and J calls plus clone size are reproduced from that table; the DNA served to infer D and trimming. This sample lists over 2 million clones; about 95% were detected once. The top ten constitute 0.85% to 1.2% of the sample.

CD8 naive samples consisted of CD45RO-negative cells that were positively selected for CCR7, yielding a CD45RA+CCR7+ population without TemRA cells. Donors were healthy HIV-negative adults with no recently reported acute infections or vaccinations. Every donor was a Caucasian adult residing in Nashville, Tennessee, USA. Blood was obtained by leukapheresis, after which PBMCs were separated by Ficoll-Histopaque density gradient centrifugation and cryopreserved in liquid nitrogen vapor phase. Analytical flow cytometry was used to check the purity and quantity of each magnetically sorted T cell population. From each sorted fraction, genomic DNA was isolated and quantified by UV absorbance on a Nanodrop 2000c.

Sequencing was performed on naive CD8+ T cells sorted from blood. The cell subset or site label corresponds to: CD45RA+CCR7+. The chain employs TRBV9 and TRBJ2-7; 7 bases in between match TRBD1. The source of this sequence is a man aged 18 to 30 in good health. The CDR3 reads as follows: CASSGRDRDYEQYF. The DNA reads TGTGCCAGCAGCGGCCGGGACAGAGATTACGAGCAGTACTTC.